Below are 16 T cell receptor beta chains sequenced from a single sample in a study of T cell repertoires in cytomegalovirus infection. Their cognate antigens are unknown. TCRdb ran MiXCR on the reads and lists one entry per CDR3 protein. The table includes a few hundred thousand distinct CDR3 sequences, about 20% detected once. The input for sequencing was cultured PBMCs, taken from culture after CMV antigen stimulation. All receptors come from a human donor in good health (CMV status not recorded). Some clones in this sample may be carry-over from other donors' samples.

This clonotype was observed many times. The rearrangement uses TRBV7-2 and TRBJ2-3; no reliable D call. The V end was cut by 4 bases, the J end by 0 bases, with 2 bases between. The CDR3 has 12 residues. In germline, CDR1 is SGHTA, CDR2 FQGNSA. The CDR3 bases are TGTGCCAGCAGCTACAGCACAGATACGCAGTATTTT. It is translated as CASSYSTDTQYF. Drawing the rest from reference TRBV7-2 and TRBJ2-3, the complete variable domain is GAGVSQSPSNKVTEKGKDVELRCDPISGHTALYWYRQSLGQGLEFLIYFQGNSAPDKSGLPSDRFSAERTGGSVSTLTIQRTQQEDSAVYLCASSYSTDTQYFGPGTRLTVL.

This clonotype was observed at least ten times. The chain couples TRBV7-2 to TRBJ2-2, with 13 bases aligning to TRBD2. The CDR3 totals 18 residues. Germline assignment: CDR1 SGHTA and CDR2 FQGNSA. J lost 5 bases, V lost 5 bases, and 11 bases had no gene match. DNA for the CDR3: TGTGCCAGCAGCCCCGGTGGGACTAGCGGGATTCGAACCGGGGAGCTGTTTTTT. Its protein product is CASSPGGTSGIRTGELFF.

The table lists this clonotype with a count of one. V usage is TRBV4-1 and J usage is TRBJ1-2; tentatively, D is TRBD1 (5 bases). Trimming shortened V by 1 base and J by 3 bases, and 18 bases separated the two germline ends. The length of the CDR3 is 17 residues. CDR1 and CDR2 (germline): MGHRA, YSYEKL. The CDR3 nucleotides are TGCGCCAGCAGCCAAGTAACATTGGCAGGGAAGGACTATGGCTACACCTTC. Encoded protein: CASSQVTLAGKDYGYTF.

Many counts were recorded for this clonotype. The chain employs TRBV7-2 and TRBJ1-2; TRBD1 aligns across 9 bases. J lost 3 bases, V lost 1 base, and 0 bases had no gene match. The length of the CDR3 is 14 residues. Germline loops: CDR1 SGHTA, CDR2 FQGNSA. The CDR3 reads CASSLGTGDYGYTF. The DNA for the CDR3 is TGTGCCAGCAGCTTAGGGACAGGGGACTATGGCTACACCTTC.

This chain connects TRBV29-1 to TRBJ1-2; D is uncertain. Germline CDR1 and CDR2: SQVTM and ANQGSEA. The V end lost 1 base, the J end lost 1 base, and 4 bases lay between the germline ends. This CDR3 region has 12 residues. CDR3 coding DNA: TGCAGCGTTGAAGGGCTTAACTATGGCTACACCTTC. Amino acid sequence: CSVEGLNYGYTF. The whole variable domain, filled in from reference TRBV29-1 and TRBJ1-2, reads SAVISQKPSRDICQRGTSLTIQCQVDSQVTMMFWYRQQPGQSLTLIATANQGSEATYESGFVIDKFPISRPNLTFSTLTVSNMSPEDSSIYLCSVEGLNYGYTFGSGTRLTVV.

This clonotype has only one observation. At one of its ends the junction is not consistent with the germline gene, which may arise from a read error. The chain joins TRBV5-3 to TRBJ2-3; 8 nucleotides agree with TRBD2. TRBV5-3 is reported as an ORF; its role is uncertain. The length of the CDR3 is 17 residues. The CDR3 DNA is TGTGCCAGCAGCTGCCCCTTAGCGGGGTCCTCCACAGATACGCAGTATTTT. It encodes CASSCPLAGSSTDTQYF.

The chain uses TRBV5-4 and TRBJ1-2; D gene uncertain. The CDR3 totals 14 residues. Trimming shortened V by 4 bases and J by 1 base, and 11 bases separated the two germline ends. Germline CDR1 reads SGHNT; CDR2 reads YYREEE (reference sequence). The CDR3 sequence: CASSPTCNNYGYTF. The CDR3 coding sequence is TGTGCCAGCAGCCCGACATGCAATAACTATGGCTACACCTTC.

This clonotype was observed many times. This chain joins TRBV7-3 and TRBJ2-2, with D perhaps matching TRBD2 (6 bases). The CDR3 has 18 amino acids. The V and J ends lost 0 bases and 0 bases respectively, with 14 bases between them. The germline CDR1 and CDR2 sequences are SGHTA and FQGTGA. CDR3 nucleotides: TGTGCCAGCAGCTTAACGTCGACAGCTAGCGCGAACACCGGGGAGCTGTTTTTT. It specifies CASSLTSTASANTGELFF.

The chain combines TRBV6-2 or TRBV6-3 with TRBJ2-4; no definite D call. Between the trimmed V and J ends, which lost 2 bases and 3 bases, there was a span of 17 bases. This CDR3 comprises 17 residues. CDR1 MNHEY and CDR2 SVGEGT come from the germline V gene. The CDR3 nucleotides read TGTGCCAGCAGTTACATCGACGGCCCAAGGGACAAAAACATTCAGTACTTC. It is translated as CASSYIDGPRDKNIQYF.

This clonotype was recorded at least ten times. V is TRBV19 and J is TRBJ1-1; 8 nucleotides align to TRBD1. Germline CDR1 LNHDA, CDR2 SQIVND (reference sequence). Unmatched junction bases numbered 5, after V lost 3 bases and J lost 5 bases. This CDR3 is 14 amino acids long. This chain's CDR3 is CASSIGRGRTEAFF. For the CDR3, the DNA is TGTGCCAGTAGTATTGGCAGGGGGCGAACTGAAGCTTTCTTT.

This clonotype has just a few counts. This sequence joins TRBV29-1 and TRBJ2-3; a possible D gene is TRBD2 (6 bases). Germline V gives CDR1 SQVTM, CDR2 ANQGSEA. This CDR3 contains 17 residues. V shed 7 bases and J shed 4 bases, with 27 bases lying between them. CDR3 region: CSARTTSRRPLPDTQYF. In DNA, the CDR3 is TGCAGCGCACGAACCACTAGCAGACGGCCCCTGCCAGATACGCAGTATTTT.

The chain couples TRBV7-9 to TRBJ1-2; D is perhaps TRBD1 (5 bases). The V gene lost 7 bases and the J gene lost 2 bases, with 14 bases spanning the gap. The germline V gene encodes CDR1 SEHNR and CDR2 FQNEAQ (reference sequence). This CDR3 is built from 14 residues. CDR3 DNA sequence: TGTGCCAGCAACCCCGGGACGGGGAACTATGGCTACACCTTC. Protein product: CASNPGTGNYGYTF.

This clonotype has at least ten counts. V usage is TRBV7-2 and J usage is TRBJ2-3, with D perhaps assigned TRBD1 or TRBD2 (5 bases each). The germline V and J ends were trimmed by 1 base and 0 bases, with 14 bases remaining between them. The germline V gene encodes CDR1 SGHTA and CDR2 FQGNSA. The CDR3 length is 17 residues. CDR3 in DNA: TGTGCCAGCAGCTTAGTGGGGGTAGCAGCTAGCACAGATACGCAGTATTTT. Amino acid sequence: CASSLVGVAASTDTQYF.

This clonotype appeared a few times. The chain combines TRBV7-3 with TRBJ2-1; D is unclear. CDR1 is SGHTA and CDR2 is FQGTGA in the germline V gene. Trimming shortened V by 0 bases and J by 7 bases, and 13 bases separated the two germline ends. The CDR3 spans 15 residues. The CDR3 DNA follows: TGTGCCAGCAGCTTAACGCTGGGTTCCCGGAATGAGCAGTTCTTC. It yields the protein CASSLTLGSRNEQFF.

CDR3 protein: CASSYHTSGSNNEQFF. The CDR3 DNA follows: TGTGCCAGCAGCTATCACACTAGCGGGAGTAACAATGAGCAGTTCTTC. The V and J genes are TRBV11-2 and TRBJ2-1; 11 positions agree with TRBD2. V shed 4 bases, J shed 5 bases, and the junction held 7 bases outside the gene matches. The germline gives CDR1 SGHAT, CDR2 FQNNGV. The CDR3 loop spans 16 amino acids. Based on the CDR3 plus reference TRBV11-2 and TRBJ2-1, the full variable domain is EAGVAQSPRYKIIEKRQSVAFWCNPISGHATLYWYQQILGQGPKLLIQFQNNGVVDDSQLPKDRFSAERLKGVDSTLKIQPAKLEDSAVYLCASSYHTSGSNNEQFFGPGTRLTVL.

The chain recombines TRBV24-1 with TRBJ2-7, with 7 bases matching TRBD2. The CDR3 totals 16 residues. CDR1 KGHDR and CDR2 SFDVKD come from the germline V gene. V was clipped by 3 bases and J by 2 bases; unmatched bases: 9. CDR3 in DNA: TGTGCCACCAGTGATACCCGGGGAGGGTCAACCTACGAGCAGTACTTC. The encoded protein is CATSDTRGGSTYEQYF.